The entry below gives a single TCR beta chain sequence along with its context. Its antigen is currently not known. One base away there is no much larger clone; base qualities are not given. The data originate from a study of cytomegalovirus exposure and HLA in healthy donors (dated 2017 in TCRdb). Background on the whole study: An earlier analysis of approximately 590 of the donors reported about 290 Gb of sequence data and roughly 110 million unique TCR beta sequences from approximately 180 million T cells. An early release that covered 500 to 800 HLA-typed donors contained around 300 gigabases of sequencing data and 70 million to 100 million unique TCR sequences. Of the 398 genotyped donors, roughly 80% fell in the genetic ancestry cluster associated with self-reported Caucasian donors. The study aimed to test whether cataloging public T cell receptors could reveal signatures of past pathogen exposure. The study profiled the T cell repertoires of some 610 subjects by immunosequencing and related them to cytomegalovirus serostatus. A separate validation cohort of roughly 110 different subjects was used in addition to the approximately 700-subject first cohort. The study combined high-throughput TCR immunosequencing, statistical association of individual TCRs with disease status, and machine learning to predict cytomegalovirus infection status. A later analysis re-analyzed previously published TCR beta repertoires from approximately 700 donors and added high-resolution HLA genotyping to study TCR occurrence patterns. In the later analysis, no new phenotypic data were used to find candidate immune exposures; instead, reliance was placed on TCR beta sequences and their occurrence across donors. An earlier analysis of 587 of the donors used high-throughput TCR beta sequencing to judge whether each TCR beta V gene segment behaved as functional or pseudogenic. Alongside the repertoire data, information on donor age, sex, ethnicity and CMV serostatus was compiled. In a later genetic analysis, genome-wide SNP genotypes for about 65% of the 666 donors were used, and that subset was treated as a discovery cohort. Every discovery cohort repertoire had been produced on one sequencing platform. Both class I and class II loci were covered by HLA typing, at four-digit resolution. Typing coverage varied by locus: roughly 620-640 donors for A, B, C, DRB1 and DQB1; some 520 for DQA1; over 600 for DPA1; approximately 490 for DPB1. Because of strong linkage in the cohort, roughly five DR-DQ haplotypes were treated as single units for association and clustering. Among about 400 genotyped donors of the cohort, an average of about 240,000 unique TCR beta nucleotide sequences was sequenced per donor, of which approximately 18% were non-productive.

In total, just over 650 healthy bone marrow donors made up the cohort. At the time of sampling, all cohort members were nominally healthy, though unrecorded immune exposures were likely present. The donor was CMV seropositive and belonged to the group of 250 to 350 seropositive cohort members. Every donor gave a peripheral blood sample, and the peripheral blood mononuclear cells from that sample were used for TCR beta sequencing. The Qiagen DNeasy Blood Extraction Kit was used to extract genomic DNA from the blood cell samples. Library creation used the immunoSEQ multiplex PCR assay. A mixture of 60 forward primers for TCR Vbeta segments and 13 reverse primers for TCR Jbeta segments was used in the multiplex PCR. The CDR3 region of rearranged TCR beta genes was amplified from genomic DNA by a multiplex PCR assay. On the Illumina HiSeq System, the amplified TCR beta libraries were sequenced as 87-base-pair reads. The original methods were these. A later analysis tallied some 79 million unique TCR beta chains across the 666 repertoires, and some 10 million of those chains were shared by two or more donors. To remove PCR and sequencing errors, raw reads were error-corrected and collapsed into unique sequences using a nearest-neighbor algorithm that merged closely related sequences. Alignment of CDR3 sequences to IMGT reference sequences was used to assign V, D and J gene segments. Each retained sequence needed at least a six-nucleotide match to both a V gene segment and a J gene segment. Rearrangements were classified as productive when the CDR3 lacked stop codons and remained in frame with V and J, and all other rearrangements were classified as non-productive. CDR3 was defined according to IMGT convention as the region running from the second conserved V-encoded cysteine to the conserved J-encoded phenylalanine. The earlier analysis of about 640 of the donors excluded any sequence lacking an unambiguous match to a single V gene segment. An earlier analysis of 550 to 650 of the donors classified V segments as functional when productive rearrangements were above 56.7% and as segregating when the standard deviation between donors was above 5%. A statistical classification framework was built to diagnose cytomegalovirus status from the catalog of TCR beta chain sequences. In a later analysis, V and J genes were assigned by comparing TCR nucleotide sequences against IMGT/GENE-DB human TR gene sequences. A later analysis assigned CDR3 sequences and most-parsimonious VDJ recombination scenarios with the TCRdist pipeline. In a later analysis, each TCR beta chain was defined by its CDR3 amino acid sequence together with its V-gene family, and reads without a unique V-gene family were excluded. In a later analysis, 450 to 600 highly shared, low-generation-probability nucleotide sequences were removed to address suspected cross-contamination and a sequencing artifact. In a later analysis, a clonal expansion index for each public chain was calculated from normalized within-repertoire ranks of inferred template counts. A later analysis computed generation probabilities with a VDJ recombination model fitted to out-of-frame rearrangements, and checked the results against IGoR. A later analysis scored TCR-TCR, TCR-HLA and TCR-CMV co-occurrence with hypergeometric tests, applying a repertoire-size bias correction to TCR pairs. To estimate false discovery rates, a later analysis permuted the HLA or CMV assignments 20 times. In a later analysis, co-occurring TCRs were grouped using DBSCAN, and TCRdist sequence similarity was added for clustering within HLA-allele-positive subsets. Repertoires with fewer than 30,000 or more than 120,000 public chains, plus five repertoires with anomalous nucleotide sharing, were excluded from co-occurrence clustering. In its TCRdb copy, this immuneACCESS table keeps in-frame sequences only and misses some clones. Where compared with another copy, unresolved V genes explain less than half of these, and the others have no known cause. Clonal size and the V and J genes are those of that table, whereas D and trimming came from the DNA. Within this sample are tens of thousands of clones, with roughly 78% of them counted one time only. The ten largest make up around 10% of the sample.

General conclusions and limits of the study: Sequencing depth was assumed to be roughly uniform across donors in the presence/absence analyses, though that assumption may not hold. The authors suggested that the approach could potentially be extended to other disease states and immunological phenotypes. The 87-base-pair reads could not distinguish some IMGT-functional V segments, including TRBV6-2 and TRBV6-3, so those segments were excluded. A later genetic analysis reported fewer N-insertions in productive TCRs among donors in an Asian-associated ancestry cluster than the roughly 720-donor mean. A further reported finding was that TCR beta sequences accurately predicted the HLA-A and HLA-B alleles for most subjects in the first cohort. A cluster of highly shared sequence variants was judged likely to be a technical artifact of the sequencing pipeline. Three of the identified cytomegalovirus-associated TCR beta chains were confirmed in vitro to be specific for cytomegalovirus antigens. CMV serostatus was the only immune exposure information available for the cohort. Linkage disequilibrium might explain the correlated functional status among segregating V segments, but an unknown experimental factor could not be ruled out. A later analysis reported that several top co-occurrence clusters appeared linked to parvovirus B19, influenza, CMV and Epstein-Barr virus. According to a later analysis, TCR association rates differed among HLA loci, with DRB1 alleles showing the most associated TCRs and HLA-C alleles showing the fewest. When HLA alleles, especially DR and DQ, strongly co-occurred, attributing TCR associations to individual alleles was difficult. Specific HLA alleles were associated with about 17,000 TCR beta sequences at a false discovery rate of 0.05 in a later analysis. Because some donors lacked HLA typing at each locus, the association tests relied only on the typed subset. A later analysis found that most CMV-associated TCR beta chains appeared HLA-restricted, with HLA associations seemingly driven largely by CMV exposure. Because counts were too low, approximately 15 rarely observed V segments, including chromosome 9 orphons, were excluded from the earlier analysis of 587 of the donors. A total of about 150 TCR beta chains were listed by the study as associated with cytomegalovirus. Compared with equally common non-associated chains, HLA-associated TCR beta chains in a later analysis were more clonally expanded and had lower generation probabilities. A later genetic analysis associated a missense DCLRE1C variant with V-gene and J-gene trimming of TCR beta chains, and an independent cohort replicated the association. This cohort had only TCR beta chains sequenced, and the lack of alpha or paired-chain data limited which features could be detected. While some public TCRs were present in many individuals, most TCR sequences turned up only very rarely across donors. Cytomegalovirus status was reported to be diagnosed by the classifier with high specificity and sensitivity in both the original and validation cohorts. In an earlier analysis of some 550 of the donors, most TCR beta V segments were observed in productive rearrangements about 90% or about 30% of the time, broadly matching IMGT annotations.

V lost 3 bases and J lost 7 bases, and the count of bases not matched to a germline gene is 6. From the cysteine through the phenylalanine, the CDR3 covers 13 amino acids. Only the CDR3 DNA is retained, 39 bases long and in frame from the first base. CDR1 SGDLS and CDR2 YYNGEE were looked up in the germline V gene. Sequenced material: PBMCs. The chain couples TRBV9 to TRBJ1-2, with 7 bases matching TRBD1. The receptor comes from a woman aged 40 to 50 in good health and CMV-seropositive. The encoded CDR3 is CASSDRGGGGYTF. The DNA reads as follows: TGTGCCAGCAGCGACAGGGGTGGAGGTGGCTACACCTTC.